This entry describes one T cell receptor beta chain. Germline CDR1 LNHNV, CDR2 YYDKDF (reference sequence). The V and J ends lost 4 bases and 6 bases respectively, with 13 bases between them. The CDR3 sequence is 14 residues long. Here immunoSEQ multiplex PCR was the method, and the copy in TCRdb shows in-frame clones only, minus some. The repertoire holds some 2,100,000 clones, with approximately 94% as singletons. This sample is drawn from a study of shared clonotypes between healthy human individuals. The chain links TRBV15 to TRBJ1-5, with D hard to call. This TCR was sampled from a man between 18 and 35 years old in good health. The material sequenced was naive CD4+ T cells sorted from blood. Subset reported: CD45RA+ positively selected. CDR3 in amino acids: CATSTSQTRQPQHF. The CDR3 nucleotides are TGTGCCACCAGCACCTCGCAGACACGTCAGCCCCAGCATTTT.